This is a list of T cell receptor beta chains from one sample in a study of beta chain features in type 1 diabetes. Assay used: immunoSEQ multiplex PCR; TCRdb lists only in-frame clones, some missing. The table lists 350,000 to 450,000 clones, approximately 15% of them singletons. Sequenced material: naive CD4+ T cells from blood. The source is a man aged 30 to 39 in good health. Each CDR3 is given with its conserved first and last residue. Fields, in order: D gene, J gene, clone size, V gene, CDR3 DNA, CDR3 protein. D genes are given only for firm matches. Some rows mark clone size as missing; the rest say once, few, many or name a class of expanded clone.

D: TRBD2; J: TRBJ2-1; size: -; V: TRBV7-8; DNA: TGTGCCAGCAGCGTAGCGGGAGCTGGGTACAATGAGCAGTTCTTC; CDR3: CASSVAGAGYNEQFF
D: -; J: TRBJ1-4; size: -; V: TRBV14; DNA: TGTGCCAGCAGCCAAGATATTGGGGCAGGAAACGAAAAACTGTTTTTT; CDR3: CASSQDIGAGNEKLFF
D: TRBD1; J: TRBJ2-5; size: -; V: TRBV14; DNA: TGTGCCAGCAGCCAGAGGACAGGGGCGCAAGAGACCCAGTACTTC; CDR3: CASSQRTGAQETQYF
D: -; J: TRBJ2-2; size: few; V: TRBV30; DNA: TGTGCCTGGAGTGTAAACGAGAACACCGGGGAGCTGTTTTTT; CDR3: CAWSVNENTGELFF
D: TRBD2; J: TRBJ2-1; size: few; V: TRBV19; DNA: TGTGCCAGTAGTTCAGACGTTCGACTAGCGCACAGCTCCTACAATGAGCAGTTCTTC; CDR3: CASSSDVRLAHSSYNEQFF
D: -; J: TRBJ2-7; size: -; V: TRBV5-4; DNA: TGTGCCAGCAGCTTGGATCTGTACGAGCAGTACTTC; CDR3: CASSLDLYEQYF
D: -; J: TRBJ1-1; size: -; V: TRBV19; DNA: TGTGCCAGTAGTGCCTTGGACATTATGAACACTGAAGCTTTCTTT; CDR3: CASSALDIMNTEAFF
D: TRBD1; J: TRBJ1-1; size: few; V: TRBV29-1; DNA: TGCAGCACCCGACAGGGGTTGAACACTGAAGCTTTCTTT; CDR3: CSTRQGLNTEAFF
D: -; J: TRBJ2-3; size: -; V: TRBV25-1; DNA: TGTGCCAGCAGTGGATTAGCCGGAGATACGCAGTATTTT; CDR3: CASSGLAGDTQYF
D: -; J: TRBJ2-1; size: -; V: TRBV27; DNA: TGTGCCAGCAGCCCCGTGGGGGTCGATGAGCAGTTCTTC; CDR3: CASSPVGVDEQFF
D: TRBD1; J: TRBJ2-5; size: -; V: TRBV10-3; DNA: TGTGCCATCAGTTCGGGACAGGGGGGAGAGACCCAGTACTTC; CDR3: CAISSGQGGETQYF
D: -; J: TRBJ2-7; size: -; V: TRBV4-1; DNA: TGCGCCAGCAGCTTAGAACCCCCGGGTCGGGAGCAGTACTTC; CDR3: CASSLEPPGREQYF
D: -; J: TRBJ2-2; size: -; V: TRBV9; DNA: TGTGCCAGCAGCGTAGCACACACCGGGGAGCTGTTTTTT; CDR3: CASSVAHTGELFF
D: -; J: TRBJ2-2; size: few; V: TRBV10-1; DNA: TGCGCCAGCCAGCTAGCGAATGCCGGGGAGCTGTTTTTT; CDR3: CASQLANAGELFF
D: TRBD1; J: TRBJ1-2; size: few; V: TRBV13; DNA: TGTGCCAGCAGCCTCACAGGGGATTATGGCTACACCTTC; CDR3: CASSLTGDYGYTF
D: -; J: TRBJ2-1; size: few; V: TRBV2; DNA: TGTGCCAGCAGTGAAAGCGGGACAGCTTTGAGTGAGCAGTTCTTC; CDR3: CASSESGTALSEQFF
D: TRBD1; J: TRBJ1-6; size: few; V: TRBV5-1; DNA: TGCGCCAGCAGCTTTGTTGGACAGGGGAATTCACCCCTCCACTTT; CDR3: CASSFVGQGNSPLHF
D: TRBD1; J: TRBJ1-2; size: few; V: TRBV9; DNA: TGTGCCAGCAGTCCCGACAGGGGCCAGGGCTACACCTTC; CDR3: CASSPDRGQGYTF
D: -; J: TRBJ1-6; size: -; V: TRBV4-3; DNA: TGCGCCAGCAGCCGAATTCCCGGGGCCCTCCACTTT; CDR3: CASSRIPGALHF
D: -; J: TRBJ2-1; size: few; V: TRBV4-1; DNA: TGCGCCAGCAGCCAGCAGGCTGCCAATGAGCAGTTCTTC; CDR3: CASSQQAANEQFF
D: -; J: TRBJ2-1; size: -; V: TRBV7-2; DNA: TGTGCCAGCAGCTTAGAAAGAGACAGTCATCAGTTCTTC; CDR3: CASSLERDSHQFF
D: -; J: TRBJ1-1; size: -; V: TRBV5-1; DNA: TGCGCCAGCAGCCCCACCGGGGTGAACACTGAAGCTTTCTTT; CDR3: CASSPTGVNTEAFF
D: -; J: TRBJ2-1; size: -; V: TRBV29-1; DNA: TGCAGCGTTCGTCGGGACCTGTACAATGAGCAGTTCTTC; CDR3: CSVRRDLYNEQFF
D: -; J: TRBJ1-6; size: -; V: TRBV2; DNA: TGTGCCAGCAGTGGAGAGGTTTCACCCCTCCACTTT; CDR3: CASSGEVSPLHF
D: -; J: TRBJ2-3; size: -; V: TRBV7-2; DNA: TGTGCCAGCAGCTTTGAACTGGGAGGCTGGGATACGCAGTATTTT; CDR3: CASSFELGGWDTQYF
D: -; J: TRBJ2-3; size: -; V: TRBV30; DNA: TGTGCCTGGAGTGTACTGTTAGGGGGCACAGATACGCAGTATTTT; CDR3: CAWSVLLGGTDTQYF